Following are 2 T cell receptor beta chains from one sample sequenced in a study of metastatic and nonmetastatic thyroid tumors. Before thyroid surgery, none of the patients had received any treatment. From the PCR reads, TCRdb re-called clones with MiXCR. The sample lists over 25,000 clones; 10% to 11% were seen once. The sample consisted of blood. These TCRs come from a female donor with papillary thyroid cancer or a benign thyroid nodule (not recorded which). Some clones in this sample may be carry-over from other donors' samples.

Regarding this clone: A much larger clone differs from this one at a single base, so this may be a read error. The same CDR3 can be traced to other DNA sequences in this sample. The J gene is TRBJ1-4, the V gene TRBV5-6; no firm D call. The CDR3 loop spans 15 amino acids. The germline V gene has CDR1 SGHDT and CDR2 YYEEEE. The V gene lost 4 bases and the J gene lost 0 bases, with 10 bases spanning the gap. Here the CDR3 DNA reads TGTGCCAGCAGCCTCCTAAGAGCAACTAATGAAAAACTGTTTTTT. It codes for CASSLLRATNEKLFF.

To note about this clone: Relative to the germline gene, one junction end is altered; a read error may explain this. The rearrangement links TRBV3-1 to TRBJ2-5, with D possibly being TRBD2 (6 bases). Germline lookup yields CDR1 LGHDT and CDR2 YNNKEL (reference sequence). The CDR3 runs 16 residues. DNA of the CDR3: TGTGCTAGCAGCAGACGACTAGATGTCGGGCAAGAGGCCCAGTACTTC. As protein: CASSRRLDVGQEAQYF.